This entry lists 11 T cell receptor beta chains sequenced from one sample in a study of control samples from healthy donors and cancer patients. Some clones are missing from TCRdb's copy, which holds only in-frame ones; the method was immunoSEQ multiplex PCR. The table records more than 35,000 clones, roughly 94% of them present only once. Source material: blood. The receptor source for this set is a man in his 60s in good health.

This clone was recorded only once. The V and J genes are TRBV5-4 and TRBJ2-1; D is ambiguous. The CDR3 is 15 amino acids. Trimming removed 4 bases at V and 2 bases at J, with 13 bases between. Germline assignment: CDR1 SGHNT and CDR2 YYREEE (reference sequence). This CDR3 is CASSPPRSTYNEQFF. In DNA, the CDR3 is TGTGCCAGCAGCCCGCCCCGGTCGACCTACAATGAGCAGTTCTTC.

The gene calls are TRBV30 and TRBJ1-5; tentative D call: TRBD1 (5 bases). The germline V and J ends were trimmed by 4 bases and 9 bases, with 19 bases remaining between them. The germline V gene has CDR1 GTSNPN and CDR2 SVGIG (reference sequence). The CDR3 runs to 14 residues. CDR3 amino acids: CAWTTPGTGRPQHF. CDR3 in DNA: TGTGCCTGGACCACCCCGGGGACGGGAAGGCCCCAGCATTTT.

This chain links TRBV28 with TRBJ1-5; the D is unclear. The length of the CDR3 is 12 residues. The germline V and J ends were trimmed by 2 bases and 6 bases, with 5 bases remaining between them. Germline CDR1 MDHEN, CDR2 SYDVKM. CDR3 protein: CASSLEIQPQHF. CDR3 nucleotide sequence: TGTGCCAGCAGTTTAGAGATTCAGCCCCAGCATTTT.

This chain joins TRBV4-2 and TRBJ1-2, with D perhaps TRBD1 (5 bases). V lost 0 bases and J lost 7, with 15 bases in between. Per the germline V gene, CDR1 is LGHNA and CDR2 is YNFKEQ. This CDR3 comprises 15 residues. The CDR3 region is CASSQEGEGRSGYTF. The CDR3 coding sequence is TGTGCCAGCAGCCAAGAAGGGGAGGGGAGGAGTGGCTACACCTTC.

The V and J genes are TRBV5-6 and TRBJ2-2; D uncertain. V lost 0 bases to trimming and J lost 7 bases, with 19 bases between them. The CDR3 is made up of 17 amino acids. Germline CDR1 is SGHDT and CDR2 is YYEEEE. In nucleotides, the CDR3 is TGTGCCAGCAGCTTGGACGGATGGACGGGCCGTATCGGGGAGCTGTTTTTT. As protein: CASSLDGWTGRIGELFF.

V and J are TRBV10-1 and TRBJ2-5; a possible D gene is TRBD1 (5 bases). Trimming stripped 6 bases from V and 1 base from J, with 12 bases between. Germline values: CDR1 WNHNN, CDR2 SYGVQD (reference sequence). The CDR3 is made up of 14 amino acids. CDR3 loop: CASSLDRSQETQYF. The DNA for the CDR3 is TGCGCCAGCAGCTTAGACAGATCCCAAGAGACCCAGTACTTC.

The genes are TRBV27 and TRBJ2-7; D remains ambiguous. There are 15 residues in the CDR3. Looked up from germline, CDR1 is MNHEY and CDR2 is SMNVEV (reference sequence). V was pared by 1 base and J by 0 bases, with 10 bases between. The CDR3 protein is CASSLWRSTSYEQYF. CDR3 DNA: TGTGCCAGCAGTTTATGGCGCAGTACCTCCTACGAGCAGTACTTC.

The rearrangement links TRBV28 to TRBJ1-1; D unresolved. The CDR3 contains 14 residues. V shed 3 bases and J shed 1 base, with 9 bases lying between them. Germline assignment: CDR1 MDHEN and CDR2 SYDVKM. The DNA for the CDR3 is TGTGCCAGCAGTTTTGCGAGAGAGAACACTGAAGCTTTCTTT. Amino acids: CASSFARENTEAFF.

The rearrangement joins TRBV18 to TRBJ2-5; D is possibly TRBD1 (6 bases). The CDR3 runs 13 residues. V shed 4 bases and J shed 1 base, with 7 bases lying between them. Germline V gene lookup returns CDR1 KGHSH and CDR2 LQKENI. Here the CDR3 reads CASSRDTQETQYF. DNA of the CDR3: TGTGCCAGCTCACGGGACACCCAAGAGACCCAGTACTTC.

The gene calls are TRBV19 and TRBJ1-4; TRBD1 matches at 10 bases. The CDR3 extends over 13 amino acids. J was trimmed by 5 bases and V by 7 bases; bases with no gene match: 1. The germline CDR1 and CDR2 sequences are LNHDA and SQIVND (reference sequence). The CDR3 sequence is CASTDRGNEKLFF. DNA for the CDR3: TGTGCCAGTACGGACAGGGGGAATGAAAAACTGTTTTTT.

The chain joins TRBV19 to TRBJ2-5, with 7 bases aligning to TRBD1. Germline CDR1 is LNHDA and CDR2 is SQIVND (reference sequence). The CDR3 is 13 amino acids. The V gene end was trimmed by 4 bases and the J gene end by 1 base; junction bases not matched to a gene: 0. The chain's CDR3 is CASSRQGQETQYF. The CDR3, as DNA: TGTGCCAGTAGTAGACAGGGCCAAGAGACCCAGTACTTC.